Listed below are T cell receptor beta chains from one sample, sequenced in a study of cytomegalovirus exposure and HLA in healthy donors. Data came from immunoSEQ multiplex PCR; TCRdb stores just in-frame clones and leaves some out. Among 75,000 to 100,000 clones listed, 70% to 80% were seen once. What was sequenced was PBMCs. The receptors here all came from a man in his 60s in good health and CMV-seropositive. Each CDR3 is given with its conserved first and last residue. A D gene is named only where the DNA matches it firmly. Clone size, where shown, is once, few, many, or a class for clones that have expanded.

V gene: TRBV18; D gene: NA; J gene: TRBJ1-2; clone size: once; CDR3 length: 15; CDR3 DNA: TGTGCCAGCTCACCTGACCCACAGGGATACTATGGCTACACCTTC; CDR3 protein: CASSPDPQGYYGYTF
V gene: TRBV15; D gene: NA; J gene: TRBJ1-4; clone size: NA; CDR3 length: 12; CDR3 DNA: TGTGCCACCAGGTCCCGTAGTGAAAAACTGTTTTTT; CDR3 protein: CATRSRSEKLFF
V gene: TRBV19; D gene: TRBD1; J gene: TRBJ1-6; clone size: NA; CDR3 length: 15; CDR3 DNA: TGTGCCAGCACAACACTGACAGGGGCAAATTCACCCCTCCACTTT; CDR3 protein: CASTTLTGANSPLHF
V gene: TRBV19; D gene: TRBD2; J gene: TRBJ2-1; clone size: NA; CDR3 length: 15; CDR3 DNA: TGTGCCAGTAGTAAACTAGCGGGGGGTTACAATGAGCAGTTCTTC; CDR3 protein: CASSKLAGGYNEQFF
V gene: TRBV18; D gene: NA; J gene: TRBJ2-2; clone size: NA; CDR3 length: 13; CDR3 DNA: TGTGCCAGCTCACCCGACAAAAACGGGGAGCTGTTTTTT; CDR3 protein: CASSPDKNGELFF
V gene: TRBV30; D gene: TRBD1; J gene: TRBJ2-3; clone size: NA; CDR3 length: 14; CDR3 DNA: TGTGCCTGGAGCCTAGGACAGGGGAGAAATACGCAGTATTTT; CDR3 protein: CAWSLGQGRNTQYF
V gene: TRBV4-1; D gene: TRBD2; J gene: TRBJ2-3; clone size: NA; CDR3 length: 15; CDR3 DNA: TGCGCCAGCACCCTAACTAGCGGGGGGACAGATACGCAGTATTTT; CDR3 protein: CASTLTSGGTDTQYF
V gene: TRBV29-1; D gene: TRBD1; J gene: TRBJ1-5; clone size: NA; CDR3 length: 13; CDR3 DNA: TGCAGCGGCTCACAGGGGCTCAATCAGCCCCAGCATTTT; CDR3 protein: CSGSQGLNQPQHF
V gene: TRBV7-9; D gene: NA; J gene: TRBJ2-7; clone size: few; CDR3 length: 15; CDR3 DNA: TGTGCCAGCAGCCAAGAAATGGAGTCCTTCTACGAGCAGTACTTC; CDR3 protein: CASSQEMESFYEQYF
V gene: TRBV5-1; D gene: TRBD1; J gene: TRBJ1-5; clone size: NA; CDR3 length: 15; CDR3 DNA: TGCGCCAGCAGCTTTACAGGGGGAGGCAATCAGCCCCAGCATTTT; CDR3 protein: CASSFTGGGNQPQHF
V gene: TRBV5-1; D gene: TRBD2; J gene: TRBJ2-5; clone size: NA; CDR3 length: 16; CDR3 DNA: TGCGCCAGCAGCTTCAACGGGGGGGCCGTCTCAGAGACCCAGTACTTC; CDR3 protein: CASSFNGGAVSETQYF